This passage covers 7 T cell receptor beta chains from one sample sequenced in a study of PD-1 blockade in classical Hodgkin lymphoma. This table comes from immunoSEQ multiplex PCR, and its TCRdb copy is limited to in-frame clones, with some not included. In the table there are about 26,000 clones, approximately 82% of which are singletons. Each of the patients experienced relapse following autologous stem cell transplantation, and their brentuximab vedotin exposure differed. The material was peripheral blood mononuclear cells (PBMCs), obtained before the second cycle of nivolumab. The receptors derive from a human donor with classical Hodgkin lymphoma.

This rearrangement joins TRBV7-9 to TRBJ2-7; possibly TRBD2 for D (5 bases). CDR1 and CDR2 (germline): SEHNR, FQNEAQ (reference sequence). This CDR3 contains 13 residues. Trimming took 5 bases from V and 2 from J, leaving 10 bases between them. CDR3 nucleotides: TGTGCCAGCAGCCCGGGATCCCCCTACGAGCAGTACTTC. Encoded protein: CASSPGSPYEQYF. The full variable domain, in which reference TRBV7-9 and TRBJ2-7 provide the parts outside the CDR3, is DTGVSQNPRHKITKRGQNVTFRCDPISEHNRLYWYRQTLGQGPEFLTYFQNEAQLEKSRLLSDRFSAERPKGSFSTLEIQRTEQGDSAMYLCASSPGSPYEQYFGPGTRLTVT.

This sequence joins TRBV11-2 and TRBJ1-1; 7 positions agree with TRBD1. The ends lost 4 bases at V and 4 bases at J; junction bases unmatched: 9. The CDR3 is 15 amino acids. From germline, CDR1 is SGHAT and CDR2 FQNNGV. CDR3 nucleotide sequence: TGTGCCAGCAGCTCTCCACAGGGGCGGGCCACTGAAGCTTTCTTT. It yields the protein CASSSPQGRATEAFF.

J is TRBJ2-3 and V is TRBV6-1; D not resolved. This CDR3 contains 20 residues. The V end lost 1 base, the J end lost 2 bases, and 25 bases lay between the germline ends. Germline CDR1 and CDR2: MNHNS and SASEGT. The CDR3 DNA is TGTGCCAGCAGTGAAGTGAGGTCAGCGTTAACACTCCGTTACACAGATACGCAGTATTTT. Translated, it gives CASSEVRSALTLRYTDTQYF.

The chain has TRBV11-2 and TRBJ1-1; D is perhaps TRBD1 (6 bases). From germline, CDR1 is SGHAT and CDR2 FQNNGV. The CDR3 runs 19 residues. Trimming shortened V by 0 bases and J by 1 base, and 21 bases separated the two germline ends. The chain's CDR3 is CASSLDLRGIGIRNTEAFF. In nucleotides, the CDR3 is TGTGCCAGCAGCTTAGACCTAAGGGGGATAGGGATCCGGAACACTGAAGCTTTCTTT.

The chain employs TRBV21-1 and TRBJ2-7; TRBD1, the table's D call, lacks a check against the DNA. TRBV21-1 is a pseudogene locus. CDR3 length: 16 amino acids. This CDR3 reads CASTNGTLQGKYEQYF. CDR3 DNA sequence: TGTGCCAGCACCAACGGAACATTACAGGGTAAGTACGAGCAGTACTTC.

V and J are TRBV7-2 and TRBJ2-5, with D perhaps matching TRBD1 or TRBD2 (7 bases each). The CDR3 has 16 amino acids. The V gene's germline CDR1 is SGHTA and CDR2 FQGNSA. V shed 5 bases and J shed 5 bases, with 21 bases lying between them. The CDR3 spells CASSLPGTAGGETQYF. The CDR3 region has the DNA TGTGCCAGCAGCCTACCCGGGACAGCCGGGGGGGAGACCCAGTACTTC.

The CDR3 DNA follows: TGTGCCAGCAGCTTCGGCACCGGGGAGCTGTTTTTT. Translation gives CASSFGTGELFF. The rearrangement uses TRBV11-3 and TRBJ2-2; D uncertain. V lost 3 bases and J 4 bases, leaving 3 bases between the germline ends. This CDR3 region has 12 residues. From germline, CDR1 is SGHNT and CDR2 YENEEA.